This note documents a single T cell receptor (beta chain) sequence. Germline V lookup: CDR1 SGHTA, CDR2 FQGTGA. The V and J ends lost 4 bases and 5 bases, in that order; junction bases with no gene match: 4. This CDR3 comprises 13 residues. This sample is drawn from a study of sequential checkpoint blockade in melanoma. The overall study: Randomization was 1:1 between first-line nivolumab→ipilimumab and ipilimumab→nivolumab.

Generated by immunoSEQ multiplex PCR, the TCRdb table keeps only in-frame clones and is missing some. The sample lists about 13,000 clones, around 82% occurring once. The sample's treatment: randomized to nivolumab then ipilimumab (arm A) or the reverse (arm B). Sorted cells were live CD3+CD8+, lacking CD19 and CD56, from PBMCs. This TCR was recovered from a human donor with melanoma. Sequenced material: CD8+ T cells sorted from blood (inferred from file names), taken from a patient given nivolumab and ipilimumab in sequence. The genes are TRBV7-3 and TRBJ1-2, with 7 bases identical to TRBD1. The CDR3 sequence is CASSWDREYGYTF. The CDR3 bases are TGTGCCAGCAGCTGGGACAGAGAATATGGCTACACCTTC.